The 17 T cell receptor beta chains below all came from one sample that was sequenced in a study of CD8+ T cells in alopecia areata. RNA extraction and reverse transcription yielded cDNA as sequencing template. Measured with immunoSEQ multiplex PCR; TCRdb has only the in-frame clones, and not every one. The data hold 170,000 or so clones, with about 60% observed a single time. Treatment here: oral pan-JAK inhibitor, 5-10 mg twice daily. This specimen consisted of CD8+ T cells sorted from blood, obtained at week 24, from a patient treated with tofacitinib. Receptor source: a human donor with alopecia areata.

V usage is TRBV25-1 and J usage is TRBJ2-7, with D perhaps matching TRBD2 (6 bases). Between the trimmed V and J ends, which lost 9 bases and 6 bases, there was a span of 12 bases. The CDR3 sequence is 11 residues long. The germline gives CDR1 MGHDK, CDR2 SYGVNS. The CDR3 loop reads CASKWGGEQYF. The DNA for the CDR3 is TGTGCCAGTAAGTGGGGAGGCGAGCAGTACTTC.

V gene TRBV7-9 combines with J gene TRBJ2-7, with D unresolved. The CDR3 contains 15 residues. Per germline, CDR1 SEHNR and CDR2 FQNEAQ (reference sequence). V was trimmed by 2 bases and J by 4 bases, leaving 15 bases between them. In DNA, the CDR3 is TGTGCCAGCAGCTTATATCCCGGCGTAGATTACGAGCAGTACTTC. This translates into CASSLYPGVDYEQYF.

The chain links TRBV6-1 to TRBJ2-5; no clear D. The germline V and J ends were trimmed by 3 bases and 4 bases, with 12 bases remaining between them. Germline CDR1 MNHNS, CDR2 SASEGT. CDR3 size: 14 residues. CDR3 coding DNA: TGTGCCAGCAGTGAGGCCGGGCCGCGAGAGACCCAGTACTTC. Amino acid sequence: CASSEAGPRETQYF.

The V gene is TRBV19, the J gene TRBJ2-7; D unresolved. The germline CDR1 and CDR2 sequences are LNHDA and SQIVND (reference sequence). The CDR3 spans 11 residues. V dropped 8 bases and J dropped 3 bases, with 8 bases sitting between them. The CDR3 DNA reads TGTGCCAGTGGGGAACTCTACGAGCAGTACTTC. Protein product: CASGELYEQYF.

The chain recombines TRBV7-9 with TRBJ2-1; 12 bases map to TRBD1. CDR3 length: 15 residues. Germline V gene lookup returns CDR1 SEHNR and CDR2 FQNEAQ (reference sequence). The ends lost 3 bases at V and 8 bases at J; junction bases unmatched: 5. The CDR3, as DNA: TGTGCCAGCAGCTTGGCCGGGACAGGGGGCCATGAGCAGTTCTTC. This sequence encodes CASSLAGTGGHEQFF.

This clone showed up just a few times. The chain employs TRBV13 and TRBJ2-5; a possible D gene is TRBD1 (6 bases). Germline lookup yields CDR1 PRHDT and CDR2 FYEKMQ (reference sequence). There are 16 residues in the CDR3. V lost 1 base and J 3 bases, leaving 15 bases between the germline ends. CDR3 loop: CASSLAGQGYEETQYF. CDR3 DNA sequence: TGTGCCAGCAGCTTAGCCGGCCAGGGGTACGAAGAGACCCAGTACTTC.

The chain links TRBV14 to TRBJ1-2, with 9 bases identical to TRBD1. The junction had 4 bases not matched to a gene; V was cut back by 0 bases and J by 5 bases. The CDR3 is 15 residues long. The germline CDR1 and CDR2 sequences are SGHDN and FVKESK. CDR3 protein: CASSQDWGQGYGYTF. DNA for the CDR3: TGTGCCAGCAGCCAAGATTGGGGACAGGGTTATGGCTACACCTTC.

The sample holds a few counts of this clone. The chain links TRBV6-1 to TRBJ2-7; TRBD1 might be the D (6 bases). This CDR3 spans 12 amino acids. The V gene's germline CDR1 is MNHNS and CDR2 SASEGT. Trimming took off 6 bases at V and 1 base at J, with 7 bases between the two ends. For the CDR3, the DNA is TGTGCCAGCAGCACAGGGTCCTACGAGCAGTACTTC. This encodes CASSTGSYEQYF.

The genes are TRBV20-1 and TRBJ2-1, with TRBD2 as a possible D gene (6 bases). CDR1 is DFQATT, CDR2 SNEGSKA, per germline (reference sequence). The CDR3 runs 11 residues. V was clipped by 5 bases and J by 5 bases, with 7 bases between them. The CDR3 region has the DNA TGCAGTGCTTCTAGCGACAATGAGCAGTTCTTC. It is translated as CSASSDNEQFF.

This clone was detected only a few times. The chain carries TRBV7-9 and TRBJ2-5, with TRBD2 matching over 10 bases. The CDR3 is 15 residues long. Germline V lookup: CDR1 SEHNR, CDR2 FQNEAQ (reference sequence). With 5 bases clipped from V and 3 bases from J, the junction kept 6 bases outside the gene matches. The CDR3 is CASSGSGGVKETQYF. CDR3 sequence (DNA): TGTGCCAGCAGCGGAAGCGGGGGGGTCAAAGAGACCCAGTACTTC.

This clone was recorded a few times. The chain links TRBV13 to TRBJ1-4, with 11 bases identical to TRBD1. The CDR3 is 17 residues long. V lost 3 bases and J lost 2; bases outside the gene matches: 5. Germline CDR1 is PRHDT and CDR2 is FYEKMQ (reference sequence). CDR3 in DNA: TGTGCCAGCAGCTTTGGGGGACAGGGGGTGACTAATGAAAAACTGTTTTTT. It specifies CASSFGGQGVTNEKLFF.

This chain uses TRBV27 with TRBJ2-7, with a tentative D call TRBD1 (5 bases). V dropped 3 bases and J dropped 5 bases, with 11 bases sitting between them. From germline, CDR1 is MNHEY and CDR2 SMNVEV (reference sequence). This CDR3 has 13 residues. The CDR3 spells CASSLGRVHEQYF. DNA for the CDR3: TGTGCCAGCAGTTTGGGCAGGGTCCACGAGCAGTACTTC.

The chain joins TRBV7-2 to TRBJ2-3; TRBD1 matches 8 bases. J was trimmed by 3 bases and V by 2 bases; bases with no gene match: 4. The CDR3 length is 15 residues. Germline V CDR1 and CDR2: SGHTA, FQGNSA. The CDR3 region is CASSLTRGLTDTQYF. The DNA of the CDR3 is TGTGCCAGCAGCTTAACCAGGGGGCTAACAGATACGCAGTATTTT. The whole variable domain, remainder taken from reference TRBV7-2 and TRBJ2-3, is GAGVSQSPSNKVTEKGKDVELRCDPISGHTALYWYRQSLGQGLEFLIYFQGNSAPDKSGLPSDRFSAERTGGSVSTLTIQRTQQEDSAVYLCASSLTRGLTDTQYFGPGTRLTVL.

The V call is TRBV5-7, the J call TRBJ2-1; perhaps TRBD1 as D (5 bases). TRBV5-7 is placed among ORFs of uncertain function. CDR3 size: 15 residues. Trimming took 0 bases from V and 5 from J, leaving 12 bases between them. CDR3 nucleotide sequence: TGTGCCAGCAGCTTGGAGGACCTGGGGCACAATGAGCAGTTCTTC. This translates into CASSLEDLGHNEQFF.

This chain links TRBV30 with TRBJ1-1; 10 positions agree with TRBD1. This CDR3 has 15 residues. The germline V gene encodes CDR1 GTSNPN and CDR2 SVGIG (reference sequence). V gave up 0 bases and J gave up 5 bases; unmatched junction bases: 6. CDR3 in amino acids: CAWSVGQGVETEAFF. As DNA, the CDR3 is TGTGCCTGGAGTGTAGGACAGGGGGTCGAAACTGAAGCTTTCTTT. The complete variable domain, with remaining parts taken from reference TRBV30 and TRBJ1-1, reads SQTIHQWPATLVQPVGSPLSLECTVEGTSNPNLYWYRQAAGRGLQLLFYSVGIGQISSEVPQNLSASRPQDRQFILSSKKLLLSDSGFYLCAWSVGQGVETEAFFGQGTRLTVV.

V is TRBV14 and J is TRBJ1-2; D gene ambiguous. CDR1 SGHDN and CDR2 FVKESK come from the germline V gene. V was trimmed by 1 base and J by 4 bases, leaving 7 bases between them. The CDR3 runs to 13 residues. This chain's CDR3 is CASSQGQLYGYTF. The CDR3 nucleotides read TGTGCCAGCAGCCAAGGGCAGCTCTATGGCTACACCTTC.

The CDR3 DNA reads as TGTGCCAGCGAGGGATCCAGGACGCAGTATTTT. Amino acids: CASEGSRTQYF. The chain has TRBV2 and TRBJ2-3, with D possibly TRBD2 on 5 matching bases. Trimming cost V 8 bases and J 9 bases, with 12 bases left between them. There are 11 residues in the CDR3. Germline CDR1 and CDR2: SNHLY and FYNNEI.